These 28 T cell receptor beta chains were sequenced from one sample in a study of glioma-infiltrating T cells. TCR alpha and beta CDR3 regions were amplified from RNA using iRepertoire nested multiplex PCR. In TCRdb, the multiplex PCR reads were re-called with MiXCR into one record per CDR3 protein. The sample has more than 110,000 distinct CDR3 sequences, 35% to 50% seen once; the top ten hold around 18%. Material: glioma tissue, nonneoplastic brain tissue, or PBMCs (not recorded which). The origin of the receptors is a human donor with low-grade glioma or glioblastoma, undergoing nonglioma brain surgery, or in good health (not recorded which).

This clonotype was observed a handful of times. The V call is TRBV6-1, the J call TRBJ2-5; D is tentatively TRBD1 or TRBD2 (5 bases each). This CDR3 region has 15 residues. Germline V gene lookup returns CDR1 MNHNS and CDR2 SASEGT. Trimming took 7 bases from V and 1 from J, leaving 16 bases between them. This CDR3 is CASTRDPASQETQYF. As DNA, the CDR3 is TGTGCCAGCACTAGGGACCCCGCAAGCCAAGAGACCCAGTACTTC.

This clonotype was seen only a few times. V usage is TRBV19 and J usage is TRBJ2-5; no clear D gene. CDR1 LNHDA and CDR2 SQIVND come from the germline V gene (reference sequence). V lost 5 bases and J lost 0, with 10 bases in between. This CDR3 spans 14 amino acids. The CDR3, as DNA: TGTGCCAGTAGTTCCCGGACGGACCAAGAGACCCAGTACTTC. It is translated as CASSSRTDQETQYF.

With respect to this clonotype: Germline is not matched at one junction end, which may reflect a read error. The chain is built from TRBV20-1 and TRBJ2-5; D is possibly TRBD1 or TRBD2 (5 bases each). Looked up from germline, CDR1 is DFQATT and CDR2 is SNEGSKA (reference sequence). This CDR3 is 14 amino acids long. CDR3 amino acids: CSASGFGTEETLYF. In DNA form, the CDR3 reads TGCAGTGCTAGTGGGTTTGGGACGGAAGAGACCCTGTACTTC.

The chain is built from TRBV20-1 and TRBJ2-7, with 12 bases lining up with TRBD2. The CDR3 runs 14 residues. Germline CDR1 and CDR2: DFQATT and SNEGSKA (reference sequence). Losses at the gene ends were 6 bases for V and 3 bases for J; bases not matched to a gene: 6. In DNA form, the CDR3 reads TGCAGTGCCATACTAGCGGGAGGTATCTACGAGCAGTACTTC. Translation: CSAILAGGIYEQYF.

The chain joins TRBV7-2 to TRBJ2-5; TRBD2 matches 7 bases. Trimming at V came to 5 bases and at J to 7 bases, leaving 10 bases not matched to a gene. Germline loops: CDR1 SGHTA, CDR2 FQGNSA. The CDR3 extends over 14 amino acids. The CDR3 DNA reads as TGTGCCAGCAGCCTATCCGGCGGGGGAGGGACCCAGTACTTC. Protein sequence: CASSLSGGGGTQYF.

The V gene is TRBV6-1, the J gene TRBJ2-6; D ambiguous. V gave up 5 bases and J gave up 0 bases, with 11 bases separating them. The V gene's germline CDR1 is MNHNS and CDR2 SASEGT. This CDR3 is built from 16 residues. The DNA for the CDR3 is TGTGCCAGCAGTTATTTACAGACCTCTGGGGCCAACGTCCTGACTTTC. Protein sequence: CASSYLQTSGANVLTF.

This clonotype was seen ten or more times. For the CDR3, the DNA is TGTGCCAGCACGACGGGAGTATCCTACGAGCAGTACTTC. Translated, it gives CASTTGVSYEQYF. The genes are TRBV6-1 and TRBJ2-7, with D tentatively TRBD2 (6 bases). The V gene lost 7 bases and the J gene lost 1 base, with 11 bases spanning the gap. Germline V gene sequence: CDR1 MNHNS, CDR2 SASEGT. This CDR3 spans 13 amino acids.

In its sample, this clonotype was seen a few times. The CDR3 spells CASSLDGYSYEQYF. CDR3 nucleotide sequence: TGTGCCAGCAGCTTGGACGGTTACTCCTACGAGCAGTACTTC. The rearrangement uses TRBV7-9 and TRBJ2-7; D gene uncertain. Trimming shortened V by 3 bases and J by 0 bases, and 9 bases separated the two germline ends. The V gene's germline CDR1 is SEHNR and CDR2 FQNEAQ (reference sequence). This CDR3 comprises 14 residues.

This rearrangement joins TRBV29-1 to TRBJ2-2; D is ambiguous. Between the trimmed V and J ends, which lost 4 bases and 4 bases, there was a span of 7 bases. The length of the CDR3 is 12 residues. The germline V gene has CDR1 SQVTM and CDR2 ANQGSEA. CDR3: CSVVPGTGELFF. DNA for the CDR3: TGCAGCGTTGTACCCGGCACCGGGGAGCTGTTTTTT.

To note about this clonotype: A much larger clone sits a single nucleotide away, making a read error possible. The chain links TRBV7-2 to TRBJ2-1; D tentatively reads TRBD1 or TRBD2 (5 bases each). The germline gives CDR1 SGHTA, CDR2 FQGNSA. The CDR3 loop spans 15 amino acids. V was shortened by 3 bases and J by 0 bases, with 9 bases between the two germline ends. The CDR3 DNA follows: TGTGCCAGCAGCTTCACCGGGACCTCCTACAATGAGCAGTTCTTC. Translated, it gives CASSFTGTSYNEQFF. Full variable domain (remainder filled in from reference TRBV7-2 and TRBJ2-1): GAGVSQSPSNKVTEKGKDVELRCDPISGHTALYWYRQSLGQGLEFLIYFQGNSAPDKSGLPSDRFSAERTGGSVSTLTIQRTQQEDSAVYLCASSFTGTSYNEQFFGPGTRLTVL.

Points on this clonotype: One junction end does not reproduce the germline sequence, and a read error may be involved. V is TRBV5-1 and J is TRBJ2-3, with 9 bases matching TRBD1. The CDR3 runs 15 residues. Germline assignment: CDR1 SGHRS and CDR2 YFSETQ. CDR3 nucleotide sequence: TGCGCCAGCAGTTTGGCGGGGGACAGGGTAGATACGCAGTATTTT. Protein sequence: CASSLAGDRVDTQYF.

The V gene is TRBV27, the J gene TRBJ2-7; either TRBD1 or TRBD2 may fit D (5 bases each). Germline loops: CDR1 MNHEY, CDR2 SMNVEV (reference sequence). The CDR3 sequence is 16 residues long. The V end was cut by 6 bases, the J end by 0 bases, with 18 bases between. CDR3: CASRTSGTQGSYEQYF. The CDR3 DNA sequence: TGTGCCAGCAGAACTTCAGGGACGCAAGGCTCCTACGAGCAGTACTTC.

In the case of this clonotype: Possible read error: a much larger clone is one base away. CDR3 DNA: TGTGCCGGCAGTAACAATGAGCAGTTCTTC. Its translation is CAGSNNEQFF. The rearrangement links TRBV6-5 to TRBJ2-1; D call uncertain. Germline CDR1 and CDR2: MNHEY and SVGAGI. This CDR3 has 10 residues.

J is TRBJ2-5 and V is TRBV6-1; D may match TRBD1 or TRBD2 (6 bases each). The V end was cut by 6 bases, the J end by 4 bases, with 15 bases between. CDR3 length: 14 amino acids. The germline V gene encodes CDR1 MNHNS and CDR2 SASEGT. The CDR3 spells CASREGHWVETQYF. The CDR3 coding sequence is TGTGCCAGCAGGGAGGGACACTGGGTAGAGACCCAGTACTTC.

The chain uses TRBV15 and TRBJ2-5; a possible D gene is TRBD1 (6 bases). The germline V and J ends were trimmed by 0 bases and 5 bases, with 19 bases remaining between them. The CDR3 is made up of 17 amino acids. In germline, CDR1 is LNHNV, CDR2 YYDKDF (reference sequence). CDR3 nucleotides: TGTGCCACCAGCAGAGATCCTACAGGGCTAATTAAGGAGACCCAGTACTTC. Translating it yields CATSRDPTGLIKETQYF.

The chain has TRBV7-9 and TRBJ1-1, with 9 bases fitting TRBD1. Germline V CDR1 and CDR2: SEHNR, FQNEAQ (reference sequence). V trimming: 8 bases; J trimming: 6 bases; junction bases outside the gene matches: 7. The CDR3 is 13 residues long. CDR3: CASSQQGASEAFF. The CDR3 DNA sequence: TGTGCCAGCTCTCAACAGGGGGCATCTGAAGCTTTCTTT. Together with reference TRBV7-9 and TRBJ1-1, the CDR3 gives the full variable domain: DTGVSQNPRHKITKRGQNVTFRCDPISEHNRLYWYRQTLGQGPEFLTYFQNEAQLEKSRLLSDRFSAERPKGSFSTLEIQRTEQGDSAMYLCASSQQGASEAFFGQGTRLTVV.

Of note for this clonotype: One junction end does not reproduce the germline sequence, and a read error may be involved. The V and J genes are TRBV7-2 and TRBJ1-2; D perhaps matches TRBD1 (5 bases). Germline V CDR1 and CDR2: SGHTA, FQGNSA. The CDR3 sequence is 15 residues long. DNA for the CDR3: TGCGCCAGCAGCCAAGCGCAAAGGGGCTACTATGGCTACACCTTC. Amino acid sequence: CASSQAQRGYYGYTF.

This clonotype was detected a few times. The chain joins TRBV28 to TRBJ1-1; D is unclear. The CDR3 covers 15 residues. Trimming cost V 0 bases and J 0 bases, with 8 bases left between them. CDR1 and CDR2 from the germline V gene are MDHEN and SYDVKM. This CDR3 is CASSLWRTVNTEAFF. CDR3 bases: TGTGCCAGCAGTTTATGGAGGACGGTGAACACTGAAGCTTTCTTT.

The chain recombines TRBV12-3 or TRBV12-4 with TRBJ2-3; 12 bases fit TRBD2. This CDR3 has 16 residues. The junction had 5 bases not matched to a gene; V was cut back by 4 bases and J by 3 bases. The CDR3 DNA reads as TGTGCCAGCAGTTCCTGGACTAGCGGGGAAACAGATACGCAGTATTTT. Translation gives CASSSWTSGETDTQYF.

This clonotype was observed at least ten times. The chain couples TRBV7-9 to TRBJ2-7, with D perhaps TRBD2 (6 bases). V lost 5 bases, J lost 2 bases, and 10 bases lay in between. Germline-derived CDR1 and CDR2 are SEHNR and FQNEAQ (reference sequence). This CDR3 region has 13 residues. CDR3 DNA sequence: TGTGCCAGCAGCGGGGACTCTACCTACGAGCAGTACTTC. Translating it yields CASSGDSTYEQYF.

The chain employs TRBV2 and TRBJ2-2; 9 bases map to TRBD2. The CDR3 is 15 residues long. V shed 5 bases and J 2 bases; nucleotides not matched to a gene: 3. CDR1 and CDR2 (germline): SNHLY, FYNNEI. This CDR3 reads CASSLAGVNTGELFF. DNA of the CDR3: TGTGCCAGCAGTTTAGCGGGGGTAAACACCGGGGAGCTGTTTTTT.

This clonotype was seen only a few times. The chain employs TRBV4-1 and TRBJ1-1; D ambiguous. V lost 4 bases and J 0 bases, leaving 21 bases between the germline ends. This CDR3 contains 18 residues. Per the germline V gene, CDR1 is MGHRA and CDR2 is YSYEKL. This CDR3 is CASSPYGLWGLLNTEAFF. The CDR3 bases are TGCGCCAGCAGCCCGTACGGGCTCTGGGGTCTTTTGAACACTGAAGCTTTCTTT.

The chain employs TRBV19 and TRBJ1-5, with 7 bases that match TRBD1. CDR1 LNHDA and CDR2 SQIVND come from the germline V gene (reference sequence). J gave up 6 bases and V 5 bases, and 10 bases lay outside the gene matches. This CDR3 spans 15 amino acids. The CDR3: CASSAPPTGLQPQHF. The DNA of the CDR3 is TGTGCCAGTAGTGCCCCTCCGACAGGGCTTCAGCCCCAGCATTTT.

This clonotype came up a few times. V and J are TRBV28 and TRBJ2-7, with 9 bases fitting TRBD2. V lost 6 bases to trimming and J lost 2 bases; unmatched junction nucleotides: 11. CDR1 MDHEN and CDR2 SYDVKM come from the germline V gene. This CDR3 spans 16 amino acids. Here the CDR3 DNA reads TGTGCCAGCAGGGGCGGTGGGAGCGGGAGGCCCTACGAGCAGTACTTC. It codes for CASRGGGSGRPYEQYF. The full variable domain, completed using reference TRBV28 and TRBJ2-7, is DVKVTQSSRYLVKRTGEKVFLECVQDMDHENMFWYRQDPGLGLRLIYFSYDVKMKEKGDIPEGYSVSREKKERFSLILESASTNQTSMYLCASRGGGSGRPYEQYFGPGTRLTVT.

In the case of this clonotype: The junction departs from the called germline gene at one end, perhaps through a read error. The V gene is TRBV6-1, the J gene TRBJ2-1; D uncertain. The CDR3 extends over 11 amino acids. Per the germline V gene, CDR1 is MNHNS and CDR2 is SASEGT. The CDR3 sequence is CACSRYSEQFF. CDR3 nucleotide sequence: TGTGCCTGCAGTCGCTACAGTGAGCAGTTCTTC.

The chain joins TRBV20-1 to TRBJ2-1; unclear D gene. The length of the CDR3 is 13 residues. Germline V gene data show CDR1 as DFQATT and CDR2 as SNEGSKA (reference sequence). V shed 5 bases and J shed 6 bases, with 14 bases lying between them. The CDR3 loop is CSAQPDPSNEQFF. The CDR3 DNA is TGCAGTGCTCAACCCGATCCGAGCAATGAGCAGTTCTTC.

The genes are TRBV4-2 and TRBJ1-1; 8 bases line up with TRBD1. The length of the CDR3 is 15 residues. V shed 4 bases, J shed 0 bases, and the junction held 4 bases outside the gene matches. The germline V gene encodes CDR1 LGHNA and CDR2 YNFKEQ. This CDR3 reads CASSLQTGVNTEAFF. For the CDR3, the DNA is TGTGCCAGCAGCCTACAGACAGGGGTGAACACTGAAGCTTTCTTT.

This chain joins TRBV7-2 and TRBJ2-2, with 11 bases identical to TRBD2. J gave up 4 bases and V 3 bases, and 4 bases lay outside the gene matches. The CDR3 runs 16 residues. Per the germline V gene, CDR1 is SGHTA and CDR2 is FQGNSA. CDR3 residues: CASSFRTSGSTGELFF. The DNA of the CDR3 is TGTGCCAGCAGCTTTCGAACTAGCGGGAGCACCGGGGAGCTGTTTTTT.